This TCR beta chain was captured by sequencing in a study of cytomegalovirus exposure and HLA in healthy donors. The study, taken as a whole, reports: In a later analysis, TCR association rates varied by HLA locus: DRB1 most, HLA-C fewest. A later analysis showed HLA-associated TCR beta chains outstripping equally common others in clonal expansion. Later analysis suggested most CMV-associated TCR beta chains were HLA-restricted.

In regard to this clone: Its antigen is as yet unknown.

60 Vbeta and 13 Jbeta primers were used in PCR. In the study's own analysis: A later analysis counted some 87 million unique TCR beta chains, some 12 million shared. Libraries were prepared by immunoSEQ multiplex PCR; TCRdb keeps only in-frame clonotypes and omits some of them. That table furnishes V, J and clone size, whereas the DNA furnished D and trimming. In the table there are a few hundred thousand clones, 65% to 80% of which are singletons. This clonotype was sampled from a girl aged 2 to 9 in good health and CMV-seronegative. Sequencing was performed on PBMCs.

This CDR3 reads CASTPPERYEQYF. The CDR3 DNA reads TGTGCCAGCACCCCCCCCGAGCGTTACGAGCAGTACTTC. This rearrangement joins TRBV7-9 to TRBJ2-7, with no clear D. Trimming took off 7 bases at V and 4 bases at J, with 14 bases between the two ends. Germline values: CDR1 SEHNR, CDR2 FQNEAQ (reference sequence). The CDR3 sequence is 13 residues long. Variable domain in full (rest from reference TRBV7-9 and TRBJ2-7): DTGVSQNPRHKITKRGQNVTFRCDPISEHNRLYWYRQTLGQGPEFLTYFQNEAQLEKSRLLSDRFSAERPKGSFSTLEIQRTEQGDSAMYLCASTPPERYEQYFGPGTRLTVT.